The T cell receptor (beta chain) under discussion was sequenced for a study of blood T cell repertoires in COVID-19. The protocol was immunoSEQ multiplex PCR, while the TCRdb copy is restricted to in-frame clones and leaves out a portion. Among about 120,000 clones listed, about nine tenths were seen once. This clone was seen a few times. Trimming removed 4 bases at V and 3 bases at J, with 13 bases between. Germline-derived CDR1 and CDR2 are MNHEY and SVGAGI. The CDR3 is 15 residues long. The TCR originated in a middle-aged man with acute or convalescent COVID-19. The chain carries TRBV6-5 and TRBJ1-3; the D gene is possibly TRBD1 (6 bases). Sequenced: peripheral blood. CDR3 amino acids: CASSSDSASGNTIYF. The CDR3 bases are TGTGCCAGCAGTTCGGACAGCGCGAGTGGAAACACCATATATTTT.